One sample yielded the 20 T cell receptor beta chains listed below, sequenced in a study of metastatic and nonmetastatic thyroid tumors. Each patient went into thyroid surgery without having received any treatment. TCRdb re-called the PCR reads through MiXCR. Here the sample spans 3,500 to 4,000 clones, approximately 40% being singletons. The material sequenced was tumor tissue. These receptors all stem from a male donor with papillary thyroid cancer or a benign thyroid nodule (not recorded which). Some clones in this sample may be carry-over from other donors' samples.

The chain combines TRBV11-1 with TRBJ2-1; TRBD2 agrees at 7 bases. Germline CDR1 and CDR2: SGHAT and FQDESV (reference sequence). The CDR3 has 16 residues. J lost 7 bases, V lost 7 bases, and 16 bases had no gene match. This CDR3 is CASTQGTGGRKNEQFF. As DNA, the CDR3 is TGTGCCAGCACCCAAGGGACGGGAGGAAGAAAAAATGAGCAGTTCTTC. The full variable domain, in which reference TRBV11-1 and TRBJ2-1 provide the parts outside the CDR3, is EAEVAQSPRYKITEKSQAVAFWCDPISGHATLYWYRQILGQGPELLVQFQDESVVDDSQLPKDRFSAERLKGVDSTLKIQPAELGDSAMYLCASTQGTGGRKNEQFFGPGTRLTVL.

The chain has TRBV4-1 and TRBJ2-3, with D possibly matching TRBD1 (6 bases). CDR1 is MGHRA, CDR2 YSYEKL, per germline. Trimming cost V 3 bases and J 2 bases, with 15 bases left between them. The CDR3 covers 16 residues. CDR3 loop: CASSQKGHTTTDTQYF. CDR3 bases: TGCGCCAGCAGCCAGAAGGGACATACAACCACAGATACGCAGTATTTT.

This clone showed up just a few times. The chain couples TRBV19 to TRBJ2-7, with D tentatively TRBD2 (7 bases). Deletions cut 5 bases from V and 6 bases from J, with 17 bases between. The CDR3 is made up of 14 amino acids. The germline V gene has CDR1 LNHDA and CDR2 SQIVND (reference sequence). In nucleotides, the CDR3 is TGTGCCAGTAGTGCGGGGGCCGCCGGAGGCGAGCAGTACTTC. Its protein product is CASSAGAAGGEQYF.

V gene TRBV6-5 combines with J gene TRBJ2-1, with TRBD2 as a possible D gene (7 bases). V was clipped by 6 bases and J by 0 bases, with 18 bases between them. CDR3 length equals 17 residues. The germline CDR1 and CDR2 sequences are MNHEY and SVGAGI. CDR3 protein: CASSSQTGGSSYNEQFF. The DNA for the CDR3 is TGTGCCAGCAGCTCCCAGACGGGGGGCAGCTCCTACAATGAGCAGTTCTTC.

The V and J genes are TRBV15 and TRBJ2-1; D gene unclear. The germline CDR1 and CDR2 sequences are LNHNV and YYDKDF (reference sequence). The CDR3 covers 13 residues. V lost 3 bases to trimming and J lost 4 bases, with 7 bases between them. CDR3 DNA: TGTGCCACCAGCAGTCCCCCATACAATGAGCAGTTCTTC. This sequence encodes CATSSPPYNEQFF.

The chain carries TRBV30 and TRBJ1-1, with D perhaps TRBD1 (5 bases). This CDR3 contains 13 residues. Germline V CDR1 and CDR2: GTSNPN, SVGIG (reference sequence). V dropped 0 bases and J dropped 1 base, with 6 bases sitting between them. CDR3 region: CAWSVGGNTEAFF. DNA for the CDR3: TGTGCCTGGAGTGTGGGGGGGAACACTGAAGCTTTCTTT.

This chain uses TRBV7-8 with TRBJ2-3; D is possibly TRBD1 or TRBD2 (6 bases each). V was pared by 2 bases and J by 5 bases, with 17 bases between. The length of the CDR3 is 16 residues. Germline CDR1 is SGHVS and CDR2 is FQNEAQ. CDR3 sequence (DNA): TGTGCCAGCAGCTTATCACAGGGAGGAACTAGAGATACGCAGTATTTT. As protein: CASSLSQGGTRDTQYF.

The chain employs TRBV4-1 and TRBJ2-7; D may match TRBD1 or TRBD2 (5 bases each). V was trimmed by 4 bases and J by 0 bases, leaving 16 bases between them. Germline CDR1 is MGHRA and CDR2 is YSYEKL. The CDR3 covers 16 residues. CDR3 DNA sequence: TGCGCCAGCAGCCTCCGGGACCACCTCGGCTCCTACGAGCAGTACTTC. This gives the protein CASSLRDHLGSYEQYF.

This clone has more than one count but fewer than ten. V usage is TRBV6-1 and J usage is TRBJ1-6, with D tentatively TRBD1 (6 bases). In germline, CDR1 is MNHNS, CDR2 SASEGT. Trimming pared 6 bases from V and 9 bases from J, leaving 18 bases between. This CDR3 is built from 15 residues. CDR3 sequence (DNA): TGTGCCAGCAGCTCCGACAGGCTCAAAAGTTCACCCCTCCACTTT. It specifies CASSSDRLKSSPLHF.

The rearrangement joins TRBV4-1 to TRBJ2-2, with D unclear. Deletions cut 1 base from V and 4 bases from J, with 10 bases between. The CDR3 spans 15 residues. CDR1 is MGHRA, CDR2 YSYEKL, per germline. The CDR3 DNA sequence: TGCGCCAGCAGCCAAGGGACGTGGACCACCGGGGAGCTGTTTTTT. It encodes CASSQGTWTTGELFF.

This clone came up a few times. The gene calls are TRBV6-2 or TRBV6-3 and TRBJ2-1; D is unclear. The germline V and J ends were trimmed by 5 bases and 8 bases, with 16 bases remaining between them. Germline CDR1 reads MNHEY; CDR2 reads SVGEGT. This CDR3 is built from 14 residues. The CDR3 loop reads CASSRPFGDYEQFF. CDR3 nucleotide sequence: TGTGCCAGCAGTCGCCCATTTGGAGACTATGAGCAGTTCTTC.

This clone was seen more than once but under ten times. J is TRBJ2-1 and V is TRBV10-2; no reliable D call. The CDR3 length is 15 residues. Trimming pared 0 bases from V and 8 bases from J, leaving 14 bases between. CDR1 WSHSY and CDR2 SAAADI come from the germline V gene. CDR3 in amino acids: CASSESTATGHEQFF. For the CDR3, the DNA is TGCGCCAGCAGTGAGTCGACTGCAACCGGGCATGAGCAGTTCTTC.

This clone is categorized as hyperexpanded (1% or more). The V and J genes are TRBV19 and TRBJ2-1; 11 bases are a match to TRBD2. Germline trimming cut 5 bases from V and 9 bases from J; bases unmatched to any gene: 3. The germline gives CDR1 LNHDA, CDR2 SQIVND (reference sequence). This CDR3 is built from 13 residues. Here the CDR3 DNA reads TGTGCCAGTAGTTTCGGGACTAGCGGTGAGCAGTTCTTC. Translated: CASSFGTSGEQFF. The variable domain in full, with the rest retrieved from reference TRBV19 and TRBJ2-1, is DGGITQSPKYLFRKEGQNVTLSCEQNLNHDAMYWYRQDPGQGLRLIYYSQIVNDFQKGDIAEGYSVSREKKESFPLTVTSAQKNPTAFYLCASSFGTSGEQFFGPGTRLTVL.

The V call is TRBV28, the J call TRBJ2-7; 9 positions agree with TRBD1. The CDR3 is 16 amino acids. With V trimmed by 4 bases and J by 6 bases, 13 bases remained unmatched. Germline CDR1 and CDR2: MDHEN and SYDVKM. CDR3 in amino acids: CASSSPRGQGIREQYF. CDR3 bases: TGTGCCAGCAGTTCCCCCCGGGGACAGGGTATTCGCGAGCAGTACTTC.

The V call is TRBV27, the J call TRBJ2-1, with D unresolved. CDR1 is MNHEY, CDR2 SMNVEV, per germline (reference sequence). This CDR3 has 13 residues. V lost 2 bases and J 4 bases, leaving 6 bases between the germline ends. The CDR3 sequence: CASSLVEYNEQFF. CDR3 bases: TGTGCCAGCAGTTTAGTGGAGTACAATGAGCAGTTCTTC.

J is TRBJ2-1 and V is TRBV9; unclear D gene. V dropped 3 bases and J dropped 6 bases, with 7 bases sitting between them. This CDR3 region has 12 residues. Germline CDR1 SGDLS, CDR2 YYNGEE. This CDR3 reads CASSAQFNEQFF. The CDR3 DNA sequence: TGTGCCAGCAGCGCCCAGTTCAATGAGCAGTTCTTC.

The chain recombines TRBV30 with TRBJ1-1, with D unresolved. V lost 8 bases, J lost 5 bases, and 24 bases lay in between. CDR3 length: 15 amino acids. Germline CDR1 GTSNPN, CDR2 SVGIG (reference sequence). CDR3 sequence: CAGVSAGAMETEAFF. In nucleotides, the CDR3 is TGTGCCGGGGTGTCAGCGGGCGCCATGGAGACTGAAGCTTTCTTT. Together with reference TRBV30 and TRBJ1-1, the CDR3 gives the full variable domain: SQTIHQWPATLVQPVGSPLSLECTVEGTSNPNLYWYRQAAGRGLQLLFYSVGIGQISSEVPQNLSASRPQDRQFILSSKKLLLSDSGFYLCAGVSAGAMETEAFFGQGTRLTVV.

V gene TRBV6-5 combines with J gene TRBJ1-2; a possible D gene is TRBD1 (6 bases). In germline, CDR1 is MNHEY, CDR2 SVGAGI. The CDR3 sequence is 15 residues long. Trimming pared 2 bases from V and 5 bases from J, leaving 15 bases between. The chain's CDR3 is CASSYAQGSWYGYTF. The CDR3 DNA follows: TGTGCCAGCAGTTACGCACAGGGCTCCTGGTATGGCTACACCTTC.

The chain recombines TRBV20-1 with TRBJ2-3; TRBD2 matches at 8 bases. With 8 bases clipped from V and 2 bases from J, the junction kept 6 bases outside the gene matches. This CDR3 has 13 amino acids. Germline lookup yields CDR1 DFQATT and CDR2 SNEGSKA (reference sequence). The CDR3 DNA is TGCAGTCCTACGACTAGCGTCACAGATACGCAGTATTTT. Amino acids: CSPTTSVTDTQYF.

This rearrangement joins TRBV2 to TRBJ2-7; maybe TRBD2 (6 bases). CDR3 length equals 14 residues. Germline V CDR1 and CDR2: SNHLY, FYNNEI. V dropped 8 bases and J dropped 7 bases, with 21 bases sitting between them. The CDR3 region has the DNA TGTGCCAGCCGAACTCTGAGGAGGGTAGGGGAGCAGTACTTC. Amino acids: CASRTLRRVGEQYF.